Listed here are 21 T cell receptor beta chains from one sample, sequenced in a study of T cells expressing NK-cell markers. TCRdb re-called the 5' RACE reads and gives one entry per CDR3 protein, without DNA. This repertoire includes 400,000 to 500,000 distinct CDR3 sequences. The source material was blood T cells: a sorted CD56 or NKG2C T cell subset, CD4+ or CD8+ T cells, or bulk PBMC T cells (not recorded which). These receptors were taken from a woman aged 18-70 years in good health.

The chain links TRBV9 to TRBJ1-6. The germline V gene encodes CDR1 SGDLS and CDR2 YYNGEE. The CDR3 sequence is 17 residues long. The CDR3: CASSANFGGQGNSPLHF.

CDR3 sequence: CASSPQQGGKTQYF. The chain links TRBV28 to TRBJ2-5; TCRdb names TRBD1, which stays unverified in the absence of DNA. There are 14 residues in the CDR3. CDR1 and CDR2 from the germline V gene are MDHEN and SYDVKM. The full variable domain, with the rest looked up from reference TRBV28 and TRBJ2-5, is DVKVTQSSRYLVKRTGEKVFLECVQDMDHENMFWYRQDPGLGLRLIYFSYDVKMKEKGDIPEGYSVSREKKERFSLILESASTNQTSMYLCASSPQQGGKTQYFGPGTRLLVL.

The rearrangement joins TRBV5-4 to TRBJ2-1; the D call of TRBD2 rests on TCRdb alone, since no DNA is present to check it. Germline V gene data show CDR1 as SGHNT and CDR2 as YYREEE (reference sequence). The CDR3 spans 14 residues. Here the CDR3 reads CASSYAGGYNEQFF.

V gene TRBV3-1 combines with J gene TRBJ1-1; TCRdb picks TRBD1, but there is no DNA to check that call. The CDR3 length is 14 residues. Germline lookup yields CDR1 LGHDT and CDR2 YNNKEL (reference sequence). CDR3 region: CASSLTGLFPEAFF.

This chain links TRBV7-9 with TRBJ2-1; TCRdb selects TRBD2, and the lack of DNA leaves this call unchecked. This CDR3 has 16 residues. The germline V gene has CDR1 SEHNR and CDR2 FQNEAQ (reference sequence). This chain's CDR3 is CASSLPSGSEGNEQFF.

The chain joins TRBV18 to TRBJ2-5; as DNA is missing, the TRBD2 call by TCRdb cannot be tested. Germline CDR1 KGHSH, CDR2 LQKENI. The CDR3 length is 14 residues. This chain's CDR3 is CASSPGLGKETQYF.

The chain links TRBV20-1 to TRBJ1-5; TCRdb gives TRBD1 as the D gene, but with no DNA this cannot be confirmed. This CDR3 region has 12 residues. Germline assignment: CDR1 DFQATT and CDR2 SNEGSKA (reference sequence). Here the CDR3 reads CSARDAGQPQHF.

The chain recombines TRBV27 with TRBJ2-2; TCRdb proposes TRBD1, but this gene call is untestable without DNA. Germline values: CDR1 MNHEY, CDR2 SMNVEV (reference sequence). This CDR3 is built from 15 residues. CDR3 in amino acids: CASSFSGGFSGELFF.

The chain recombines TRBV27 with TRBJ2-7; TCRdb's D gene call, TRBD2, goes unchecked for lack of DNA. Germline CDR1 is MNHEY and CDR2 is SMNVEV (reference sequence). The CDR3 covers 12 residues. CDR3 region: CASWRETYEQYF.

This chain uses TRBV14 with TRBJ1-1. Germline V gene sequence: CDR1 SGHDN, CDR2 FVKESK. This CDR3 region has 15 residues. CDR3 amino acids: CASSFAEMGGTEAFF.

The V gene is TRBV24-1, the J gene TRBJ2-5. CDR3 size: 13 residues. Germline V gene lookup returns CDR1 KGHDR and CDR2 SFDVKD. The CDR3 sequence is CATSASLQETQYF.

The V and J genes are TRBV11-3 and TRBJ2-6; the D gene TCRdb calls, TRBD1, cannot be checked with no DNA. This CDR3 spans 17 amino acids. Germline V gene lookup returns CDR1 SGHNT and CDR2 YENEEA. CDR3 region: CASSQGQGSSGANVLTF.

The chain couples TRBV4-1 to TRBJ2-1; without DNA, the TCRdb call of TRBD2 cannot be checked. Germline V gene lookup returns CDR1 MGHRA and CDR2 YSYEKL. The length of the CDR3 is 14 residues. CDR3: CASSHLANQNEQFF.

The chain couples TRBV7-2 to TRBJ1-5; there is no DNA to check the TCRdb D call of TRBD1. The CDR3 is 17 amino acids. Germline lookup yields CDR1 SGHTA and CDR2 FQGNSA. The CDR3 spells CASSLGTAPYSNQPQHF. The full variable domain, its missing parts supplied by reference TRBV7-2 and TRBJ1-5, is GAGVSQSPSNKVTEKGKDVELRCDPISGHTALYWYRQSLGQGLEFLIYFQGNSAPDKSGLPSDRFSAERTGGSVSTLTIQRTQQEDSAVYLCASSLGTAPYSNQPQHFGDGTRLSIL.

The chain carries TRBV6-1 and TRBJ1-2; TCRdb returns TRBD1, unconfirmable since there is no DNA. Per germline, CDR1 MNHNS and CDR2 SASEGT. This CDR3 contains 16 residues. The CDR3 is CASTPPPTDRGYGYTF.

This chain joins TRBV5-1 and TRBJ1-1; absent DNA, TCRdb's TRBD1 call cannot be checked. This CDR3 region has 16 residues. The V gene's germline CDR1 is SGHRS and CDR2 YFSETQ. The CDR3 sequence is CASSLMNDRVNTEAFF.

The chain carries TRBV20-1 and TRBJ2-3; absent DNA, TCRdb's TRBD1 call cannot be checked. The CDR3 runs to 12 residues. CDR1 is DFQATT and CDR2 is SNEGSKA in the germline V gene (reference sequence). The CDR3: CSAPRGGDTQYF.

The chain combines TRBV28 with TRBJ2-2; TCRdb outputs TRBD2, but without DNA this stays unchecked. CDR1 is MDHEN and CDR2 is SYDVKM in the germline V gene. The CDR3 spans 17 residues. The CDR3: CASSPPGAGVDTGELFF.

This chain joins TRBV7-2 and TRBJ1-1; TCRdb's assignment of TRBD1 cannot be checked, as there is no DNA. The germline CDR1 and CDR2 sequences are SGHTA and FQGNSA. The CDR3 is 15 residues long. The chain's CDR3 is CASSLGDRRGTEAFF. The entire variable domain, with the rest obtained from reference TRBV7-2 and TRBJ1-1, is as follows: GAGVSQSPSNKVTEKGKDVELRCDPISGHTALYWYRQSLGQGLEFLIYFQGNSAPDKSGLPSDRFSAERTGGSVSTLTIQRTQQEDSAVYLCASSLGDRRGTEAFFGQGTRLTVV.

The rearrangement uses TRBV7-9 and TRBJ2-1. CDR1 and CDR2 from the germline V gene are SEHNR and FQNEAQ (reference sequence). The CDR3 is 13 amino acids. CDR3 sequence reads: CASSEPNDNEQFF.

CDR3 sequence reads: CASSYSRGLAGSYNEQFF. The V and J genes are TRBV6-5 and TRBJ2-1; the D call from TCRdb, TRBD2, cannot be confirmed without DNA. CDR1 and CDR2 from the germline V gene are MNHEY and SVGAGI. This CDR3 is 18 amino acids long.